Listed here is a single TCR beta chain. This sample was taken from a study of T cells in localized non-small cell lung cancer. The method was immunoSEQ multiplex PCR; TCRdb's version includes in-frame clones alone and lacks a portion of them. The sample holds about 59,000 clones, just over 90% seen once. Germline assignment: CDR1 SGHVS and CDR2 FQNEAQ. Trimming took 4 bases from V and 6 from J; bases not matched to a gene: 8. CDR3 length: 15 amino acids. Sequencing was performed on peripheral blood, taken before any cancer treatment. This receptor was identified in a man between 35 and 75 years old with stage I lung adenocarcinoma. The gene calls are TRBV7-8 and TRBJ2-3; 9 bases map to TRBD2. CDR3: CASSSLAGWGDTQYF. In nucleotides, the CDR3 is TGTGCCAGCAGCTCCCTAGCGGGGTGGGGGGATACGCAGTATTTT.